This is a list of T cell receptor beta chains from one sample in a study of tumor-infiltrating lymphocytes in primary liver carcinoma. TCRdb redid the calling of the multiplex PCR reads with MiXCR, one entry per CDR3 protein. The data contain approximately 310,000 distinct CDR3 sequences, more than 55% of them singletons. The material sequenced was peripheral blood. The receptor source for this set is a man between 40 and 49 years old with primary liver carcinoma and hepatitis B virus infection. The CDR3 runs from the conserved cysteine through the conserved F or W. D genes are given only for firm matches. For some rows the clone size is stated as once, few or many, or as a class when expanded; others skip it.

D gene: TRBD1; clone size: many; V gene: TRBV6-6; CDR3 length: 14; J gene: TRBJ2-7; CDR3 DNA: TGTGCCAGCAGAGGGACAGTAAACTCCTACGAGCAGTACTTC; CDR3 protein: CASRGTVNSYEQYF
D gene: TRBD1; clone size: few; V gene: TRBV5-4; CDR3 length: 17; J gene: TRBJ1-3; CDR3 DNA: TGTGCCAGCAGCTTGGCGGGACAGGCGATCTCTGGAAACACCATATATTTT; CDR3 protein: CASSLAGQAISGNTIYF
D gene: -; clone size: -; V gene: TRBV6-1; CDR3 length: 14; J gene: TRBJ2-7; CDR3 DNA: TGTGCCTGCAGTGAATATGTAGGTCCCTACGAGCAGTACTTC; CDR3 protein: CACSEYVGPYEQYF
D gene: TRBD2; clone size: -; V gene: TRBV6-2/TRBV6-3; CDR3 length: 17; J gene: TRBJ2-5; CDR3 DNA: TGTGCCAGCAACTCACTAGCGGGGACCCCGGGACAAGAGACCCAGTACTTC; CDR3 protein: CASNSLAGTPGQETQYF
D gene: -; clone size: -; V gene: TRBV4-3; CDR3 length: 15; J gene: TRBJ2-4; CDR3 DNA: TGCGCCAGTAACCAAGATGGGGCACCAGGCGGCATTCAGTACTTC; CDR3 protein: CASNQDGAPGGIQYF
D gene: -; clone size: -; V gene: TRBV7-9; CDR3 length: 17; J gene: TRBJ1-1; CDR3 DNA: TGTGCCAGCAGCTTCATTCCCGGTTCGGGGCCGGACACTGAAGCTTTCTTT; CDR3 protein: CASSFIPGSGPDTEAFF
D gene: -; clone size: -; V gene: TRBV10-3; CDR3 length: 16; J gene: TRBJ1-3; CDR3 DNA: TGTGCCATCAATACCCCGGGACATAAGAACGGAAACACCATATATTTT; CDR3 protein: CAINTPGHKNGNTIYF
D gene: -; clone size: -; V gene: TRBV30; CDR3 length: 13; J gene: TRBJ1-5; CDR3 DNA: TGTGCCTACGGATACGGAAGCAATCAGCCCCAGCATTTT; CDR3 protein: CAYGYGSNQPQHF
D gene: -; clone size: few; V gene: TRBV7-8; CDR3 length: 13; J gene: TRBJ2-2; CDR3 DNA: TGTGCCAGCAGCTTGGGCCCGCGGGGGGAGCTGTTTTTT; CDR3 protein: CASSLGPRGELFF
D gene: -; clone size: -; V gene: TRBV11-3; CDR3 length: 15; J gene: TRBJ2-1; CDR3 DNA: TGTGCCTGTAGCCGGCAAGGGGTCTCGGGCAATGAGCAGTTCTTC; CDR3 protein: CACSRQGVSGNEQFF
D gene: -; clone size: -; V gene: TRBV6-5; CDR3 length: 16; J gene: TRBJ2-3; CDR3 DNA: TGTGCCAGCAGTTACATCCTGGTAGGGGCCGCACATACGCAGTATTTT; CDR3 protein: CASSYILVGAAHTQYF
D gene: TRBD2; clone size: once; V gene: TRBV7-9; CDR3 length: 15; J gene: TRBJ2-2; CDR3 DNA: TGTGCCAGCAGCCAGGGACTAGCGGGAACCGGGGTGCTGTTTTTT; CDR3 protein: CASSQGLAGTGVLFF
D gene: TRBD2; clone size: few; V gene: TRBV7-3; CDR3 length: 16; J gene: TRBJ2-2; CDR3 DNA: TGTGCCAGCAGCTTCGCCGGGACTACCGACACCGGGGAGCTGTTTTTT; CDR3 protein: CASSFAGTTDTGELFF
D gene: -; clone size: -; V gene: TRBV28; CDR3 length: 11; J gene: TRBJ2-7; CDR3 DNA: TGTGCCAGCACTTGGGGGCCCGAGCAGTACTTC; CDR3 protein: CASTWGPEQYF
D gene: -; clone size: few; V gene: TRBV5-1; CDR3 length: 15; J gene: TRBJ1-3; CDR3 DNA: TGCGCCAGCAGCTTGGCAGAGCCAGGGGTAGACACCATATATTTT; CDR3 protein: CASSLAEPGVDTIYF
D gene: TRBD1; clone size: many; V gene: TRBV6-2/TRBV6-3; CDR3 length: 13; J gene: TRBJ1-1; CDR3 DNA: TGTGCCAGCAGCACGGACAGGGCCACTGAAGCTTTCTTT; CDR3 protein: CASSTDRATEAFF
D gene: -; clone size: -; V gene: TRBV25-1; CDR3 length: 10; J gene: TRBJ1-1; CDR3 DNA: TGTGCCACCCGGGACACTGAAGCTTTCTTT; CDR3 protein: CATRDTEAFF
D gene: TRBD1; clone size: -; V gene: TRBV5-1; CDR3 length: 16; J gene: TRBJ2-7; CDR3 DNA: TGCGCCAGCAGCGTGCCCCTTACAGGGGCGGCGGAAGAGCAGTACTTC; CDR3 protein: CASSVPLTGAAEEQYF
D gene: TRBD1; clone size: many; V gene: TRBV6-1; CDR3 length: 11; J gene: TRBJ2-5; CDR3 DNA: TGTGCCAGCCGGACAGGGGAGACCCAGTACTTC; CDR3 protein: CASRTGETQYF
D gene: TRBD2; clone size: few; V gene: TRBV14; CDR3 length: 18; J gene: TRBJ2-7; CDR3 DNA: TGTGCTAGCAGCCAAGAGCCACTAGCGGTGAGGCTCTCCTACGAGCAGTACTTC; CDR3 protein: CASSQEPLAVRLSYEQYF
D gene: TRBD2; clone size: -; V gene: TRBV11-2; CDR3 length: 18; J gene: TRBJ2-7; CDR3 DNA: TGTGCCAACAGCTTAATGACTAGCGGGAAAGGGAGCTCCTACGAGCAGTACTTC; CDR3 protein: CANSLMTSGKGSSYEQYF
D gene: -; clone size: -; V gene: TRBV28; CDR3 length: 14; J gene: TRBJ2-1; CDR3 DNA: TGTGCCAGCAGTTTGACAGAGGGATACAATGAGCAGTTCTTC; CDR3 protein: CASSLTEGYNEQFF
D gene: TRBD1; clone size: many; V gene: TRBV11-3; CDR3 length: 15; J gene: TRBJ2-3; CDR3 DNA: TGTGCCAGCAGCCGCTGGACAGGGGACGAAGATACGCAGTATTTT; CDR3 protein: CASSRWTGDEDTQYF
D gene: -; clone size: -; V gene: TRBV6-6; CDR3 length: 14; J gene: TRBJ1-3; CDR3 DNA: TGTGCCAGCAGTTGGGGGAGCTCTGGAAACACCATATATTTT; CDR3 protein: CASSWGSSGNTIYF
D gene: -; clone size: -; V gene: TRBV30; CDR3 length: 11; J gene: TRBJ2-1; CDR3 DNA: TGTGCCTGGAGTGCATACAATGAGCAGTTCTTC; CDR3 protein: CAWSAYNEQFF
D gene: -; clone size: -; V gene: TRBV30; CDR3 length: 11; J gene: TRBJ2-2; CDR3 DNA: TGTGCTTGGAGGGACCCCGGGGAGCTGTTTTTT; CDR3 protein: CAWRDPGELFF
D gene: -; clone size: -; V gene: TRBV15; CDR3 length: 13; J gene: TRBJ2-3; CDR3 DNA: TGTGCCACCAGCAAGCTGGGCACAGATACGCAGTATTTT; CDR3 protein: CATSKLGTDTQYF
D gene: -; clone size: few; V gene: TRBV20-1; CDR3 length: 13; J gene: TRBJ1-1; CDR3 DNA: TGCAGTGCTAAGGGGTGGGAGAACACTGAAGCTTTCTTT; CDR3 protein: CSAKGWENTEAFF
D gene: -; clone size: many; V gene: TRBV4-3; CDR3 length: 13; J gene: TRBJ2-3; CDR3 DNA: TGCGCCAGCAGCAGGGGAAGGTCCGATACGCAGTATTTT; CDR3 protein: CASSRGRSDTQYF
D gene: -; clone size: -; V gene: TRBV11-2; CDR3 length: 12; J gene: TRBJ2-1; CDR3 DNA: TGTGCCAGCAGCTTAATGGGGGCACTGAAGTGCTTC; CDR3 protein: CASSLMGALKCF
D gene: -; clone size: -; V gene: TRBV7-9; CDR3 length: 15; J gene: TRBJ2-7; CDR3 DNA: TGTGCCAGCAGTCGTGGGTACAGAACCCACTACGAGCAGTACTTC; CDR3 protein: CASSRGYRTHYEQYF
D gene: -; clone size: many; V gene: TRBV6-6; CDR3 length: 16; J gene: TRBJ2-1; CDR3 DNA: TGTGCCAGCAGTTACCCGGCGGGGAGCTCCTACAATGAGCAGTTCTTC; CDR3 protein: CASSYPAGSSYNEQFF
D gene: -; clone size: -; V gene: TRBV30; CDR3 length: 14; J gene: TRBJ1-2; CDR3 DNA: TGTGCCTGGAGTGGTCCTGGCAGCCCTATGGGCTACACCTTC; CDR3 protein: CAWSGPGSPMGYTF
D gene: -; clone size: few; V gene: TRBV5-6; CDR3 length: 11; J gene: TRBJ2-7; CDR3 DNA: TGTGCCAGCAGCGGCTTTGATGAGCAGTACTTC; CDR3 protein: CASSGFDEQYF
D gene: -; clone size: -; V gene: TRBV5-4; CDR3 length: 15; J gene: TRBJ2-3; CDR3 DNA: TGTGCCAGCATCTTGCTGAGGGATGGCGAAGATACGCAGTATTTT; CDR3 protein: CASILLRDGEDTQYF
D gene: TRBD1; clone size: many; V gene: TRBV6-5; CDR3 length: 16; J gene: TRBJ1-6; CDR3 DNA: TGTGCCAGCAGTCCTCGGACAGGCTCCTATAATTCACCCCTCCACTTT; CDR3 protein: CASSPRTGSYNSPLHF
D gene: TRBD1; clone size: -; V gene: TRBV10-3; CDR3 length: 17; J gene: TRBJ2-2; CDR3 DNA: TGTGCCATCAGCCCTTGCCAGGGGGTCGCGAACACCGGGGAGCTGTTTTTT; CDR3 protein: CAISPCQGVANTGELFF
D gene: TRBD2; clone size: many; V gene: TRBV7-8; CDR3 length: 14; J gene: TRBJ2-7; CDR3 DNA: TGTGCCAGCAGCCTACCCGGACTAGCTTACGAGCAGTACTTC; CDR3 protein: CASSLPGLAYEQYF
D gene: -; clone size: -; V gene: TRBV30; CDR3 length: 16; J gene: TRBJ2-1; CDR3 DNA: TGTGCCTGGAGCGACGTACGTAAATCCTCCTACAATGAGCAGTTCTTC; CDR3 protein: CAWSDVRKSSYNEQFF
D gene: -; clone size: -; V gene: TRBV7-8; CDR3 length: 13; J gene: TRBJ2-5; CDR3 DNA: TGTGCCAGCAGCCAGACAGGCACGGAGACCCAGTACTTC; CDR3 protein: CASSQTGTETQYF
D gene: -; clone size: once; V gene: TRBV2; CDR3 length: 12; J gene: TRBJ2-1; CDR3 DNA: TGTGCCAGCAGTGCGACGTTGCTTGAGCAGTTCTTC; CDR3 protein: CASSATLLEQFF
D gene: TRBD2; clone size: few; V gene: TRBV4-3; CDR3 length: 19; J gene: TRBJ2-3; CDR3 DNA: TGCGCCAGCAGCATCCGAACTAGCGGGAGGGCCGAGGGTACAGATACGCAGTATTTT; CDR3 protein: CASSIRTSGRAEGTDTQYF
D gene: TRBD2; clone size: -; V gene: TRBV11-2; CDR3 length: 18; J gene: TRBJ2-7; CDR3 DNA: TGTGCCAGCAGCCAGTGGGGGGGGAGCAGCGGGAGTTCCTACGAGCAGTACTTC; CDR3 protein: CASSQWGGSSGSSYEQYF
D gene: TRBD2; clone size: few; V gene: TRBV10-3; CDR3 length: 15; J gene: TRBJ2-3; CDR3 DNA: TGTGCCATCAGTGTACTAGCGGGAGTGGCAGATACGCAGTATTTT; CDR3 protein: CAISVLAGVADTQYF
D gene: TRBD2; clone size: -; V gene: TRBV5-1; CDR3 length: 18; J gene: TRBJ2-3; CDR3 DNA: TGCGCCAGCAGCCCGCCGAGACTAGCGGCCGGGGGCACAGATACGCAGTATTTT; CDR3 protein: CASSPPRLAAGGTDTQYF
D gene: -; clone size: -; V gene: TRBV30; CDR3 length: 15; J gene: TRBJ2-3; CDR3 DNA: TGTGCCTGGAGCGGAAAACTCGGTTTGAGAGATACGCGGTATTTT; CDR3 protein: CAWSGKLGLRDTRYF
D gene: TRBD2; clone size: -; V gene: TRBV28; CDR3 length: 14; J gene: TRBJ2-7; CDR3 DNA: TGTGCCAGCATGGGCGGGAGCCCCCCCAACGAGCAGTACTTC; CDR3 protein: CASMGGSPPNEQYF
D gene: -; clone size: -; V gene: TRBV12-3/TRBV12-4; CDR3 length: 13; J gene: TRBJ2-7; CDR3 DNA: TGTGCCAGCAGTGAAGGACAGTCCTACGAGCAGTACTTC; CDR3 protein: CASSEGQSYEQYF
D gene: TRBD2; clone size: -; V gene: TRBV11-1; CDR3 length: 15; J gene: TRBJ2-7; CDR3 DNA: TGTGCCAGCAGTCATAGGACTAGCGGGAGCGACGAACAGTACTTC; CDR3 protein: CASSHRTSGSDEQYF
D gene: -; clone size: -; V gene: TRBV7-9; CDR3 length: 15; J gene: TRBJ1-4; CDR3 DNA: TGTGCCAGCAGCCTTCAGAGGGGAACTAATGAAGAACTGTTTTTT; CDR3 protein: CASSLQRGTNEELFF
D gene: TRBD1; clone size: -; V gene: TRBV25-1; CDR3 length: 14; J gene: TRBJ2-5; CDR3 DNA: TGTGCCAGCAGTGGACAGGGGGCAAAAGAGACCCAGTACTTC; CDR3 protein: CASSGQGAKETQYF
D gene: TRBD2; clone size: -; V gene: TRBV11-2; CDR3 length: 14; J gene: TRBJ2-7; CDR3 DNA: TGTGCCAGCAGCTTAGGGGAGGGTGGCTACGAGCAGTACTTC; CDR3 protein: CASSLGEGGYEQYF
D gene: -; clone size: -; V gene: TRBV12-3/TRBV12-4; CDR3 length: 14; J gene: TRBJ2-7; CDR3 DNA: TGTGCCAGCAGTCCCGGGAGAGGGACCTACGAGCAGTACTTC; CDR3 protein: CASSPGRGTYEQYF
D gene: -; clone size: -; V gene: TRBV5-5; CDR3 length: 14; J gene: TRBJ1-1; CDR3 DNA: TGTGCCAGCAGACTACAGGGACCGAACACTGAAGCTTTCTTT; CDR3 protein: CASRLQGPNTEAFF
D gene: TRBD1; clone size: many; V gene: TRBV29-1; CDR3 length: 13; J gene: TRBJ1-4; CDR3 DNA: TGCAGCGGCTCGACAGGGTCTAATGAAAAACTGTTTTTT; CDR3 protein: CSGSTGSNEKLFF
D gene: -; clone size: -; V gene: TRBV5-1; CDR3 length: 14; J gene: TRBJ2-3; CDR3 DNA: TGCGCCAGCAGCGGACCTTACAGAACAGATACGCAGTATTTT; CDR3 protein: CASSGPYRTDTQYF
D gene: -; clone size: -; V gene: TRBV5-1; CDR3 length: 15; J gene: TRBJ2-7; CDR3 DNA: TGCGCCAGCAGCTTCCTAGTGGGAGCTGGTAGCGAGCAGTACTTC; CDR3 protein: CASSFLVGAGSEQYF
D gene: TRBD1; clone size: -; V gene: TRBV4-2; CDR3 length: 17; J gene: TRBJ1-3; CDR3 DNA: TGTGCCAGCAGCCAAGATATAGGGACAGGGTCTGGAGACACCATATATTTT; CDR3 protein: CASSQDIGTGSGDTIYF
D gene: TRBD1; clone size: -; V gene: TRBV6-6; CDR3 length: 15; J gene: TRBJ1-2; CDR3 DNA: TGCGCCAGCAGTTCCGACGACGGGACAGTCTATGGCTACACCTTC; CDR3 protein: CASSSDDGTVYGYTF